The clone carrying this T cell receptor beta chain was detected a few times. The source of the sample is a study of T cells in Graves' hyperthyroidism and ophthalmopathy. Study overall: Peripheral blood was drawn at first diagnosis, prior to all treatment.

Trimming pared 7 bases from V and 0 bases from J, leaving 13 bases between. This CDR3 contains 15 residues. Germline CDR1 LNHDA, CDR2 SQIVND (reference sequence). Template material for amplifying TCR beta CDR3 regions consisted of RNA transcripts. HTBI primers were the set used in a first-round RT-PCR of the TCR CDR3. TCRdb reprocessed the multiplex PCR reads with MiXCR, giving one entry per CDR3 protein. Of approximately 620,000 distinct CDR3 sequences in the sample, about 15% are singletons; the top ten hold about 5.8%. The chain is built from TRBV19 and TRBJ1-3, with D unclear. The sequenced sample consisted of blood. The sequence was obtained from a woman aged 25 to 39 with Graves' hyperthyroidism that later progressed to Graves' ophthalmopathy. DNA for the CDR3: TGTGCCAGTATCCCGCAAGACGTCTCTGGAAACACCATATATTTT. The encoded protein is CASIPQDVSGNTIYF.